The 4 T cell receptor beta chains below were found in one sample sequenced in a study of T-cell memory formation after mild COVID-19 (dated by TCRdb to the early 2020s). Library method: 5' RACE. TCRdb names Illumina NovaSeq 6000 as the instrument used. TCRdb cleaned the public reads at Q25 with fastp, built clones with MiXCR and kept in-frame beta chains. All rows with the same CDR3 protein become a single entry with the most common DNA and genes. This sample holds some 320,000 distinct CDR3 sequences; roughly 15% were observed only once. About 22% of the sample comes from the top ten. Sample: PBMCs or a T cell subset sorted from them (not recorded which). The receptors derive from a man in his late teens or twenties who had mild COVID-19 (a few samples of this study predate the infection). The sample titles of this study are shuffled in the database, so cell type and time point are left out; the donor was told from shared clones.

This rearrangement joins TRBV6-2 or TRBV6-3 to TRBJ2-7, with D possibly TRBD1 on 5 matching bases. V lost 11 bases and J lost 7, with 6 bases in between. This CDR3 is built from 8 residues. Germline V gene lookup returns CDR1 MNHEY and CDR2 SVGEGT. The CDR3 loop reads CAGQEQYV. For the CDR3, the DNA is TGTGCCGGACAAGAGCAGTACGTC.

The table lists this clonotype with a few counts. The CDR3 loop reads CASRTGTVSTDTQYF. As DNA, the CDR3 is TGTGCCAGCAGGACCGGGACAGTCAGTACAGATACGCAGTATTTT. The rearrangement links TRBV6-6 to TRBJ2-3, with TRBD1 matching over 7 bases. Germline-derived CDR1 and CDR2 are MNHNY and SVGAGI (reference sequence). The junction had 9 bases not matched to a gene; V was cut back by 6 bases and J by 3 bases. CDR3 length: 15 residues.

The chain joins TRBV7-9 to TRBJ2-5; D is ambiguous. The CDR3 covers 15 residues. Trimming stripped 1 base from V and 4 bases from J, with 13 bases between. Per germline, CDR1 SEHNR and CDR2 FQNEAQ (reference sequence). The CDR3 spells CASSLELSFSETQYF. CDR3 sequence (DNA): TGTGCCAGCAGCTTAGAACTCTCGTTCTCAGAGACCCAGTACTTC. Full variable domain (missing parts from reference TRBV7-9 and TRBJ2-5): DTGVSQNPRHKITKRGQNVTFRCDPISEHNRLYWYRQTLGQGPEFLTYFQNEAQLEKSRLLSDRFSAERPKGSFSTLEIQRTEQGDSAMYLCASSLELSFSETQYFGPGTRLLVL.

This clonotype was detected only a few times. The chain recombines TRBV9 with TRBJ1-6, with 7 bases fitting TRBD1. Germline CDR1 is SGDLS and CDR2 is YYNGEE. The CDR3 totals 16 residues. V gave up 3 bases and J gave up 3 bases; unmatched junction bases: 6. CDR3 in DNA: TGTGCCAGCAGCGCCGGGACAGCCATCTATAATTCACCCCTCCACTTT. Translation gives CASSAGTAIYNSPLHF.